This paragraph covers one T cell receptor (beta chain) sequence. The data are from a study of cytomegalovirus exposure and HLA in healthy donors. PCR primers comprised 60 Vbeta and 13 Jbeta primers. Generated by immunoSEQ multiplex PCR, the TCRdb table keeps only in-frame clones and is missing some. The sample has some 250,000 clones, roughly 80% seen once. Per germline, CDR1 SGDLS and CDR2 YYNGEE. With 0 bases clipped from V and 2 bases from J, the junction kept 5 bases outside the gene matches. The CDR3 runs 17 residues. The sample was PBMCs. The V and J genes are TRBV9 and TRBJ2-6; 7 positions agree with TRBD1. This TCR derives from a woman aged 40-49 years in good health and CMV-seropositive. The DNA for the CDR3 is TGTGCCAGCAGCGTAGAGAGCAGGGGGACTGGGGCCAACGTCCTGACTTTC. Protein product: CASSVESRGTGANVLTF.